These 5 T cell receptor beta chains were sequenced from one sample in a study of blood T cell repertoires in COVID-19. Data came from immunoSEQ multiplex PCR; TCRdb stores just in-frame clones and leaves some out. The profile shows about 350,000 clones, roughly 90% of them singletons. Sequencing was done on a sample of PBMCs or T cells enriched from blood (not recorded which). These receptors were collected from a woman in her 30s who had recovered from COVID-19.

The V call is TRBV28, the J call TRBJ1-2, with 10 bases lining up with TRBD1. The ends lost 8 bases at V and 14 bases at J; junction bases unmatched: 11. The CDR3 spans 12 residues. CDR1 MDHEN and CDR2 SYDVKM come from the germline V gene. CDR3 sequence: CASGGTGVGKTF. CDR3 bases: TGTGCCAGCGGCGGGACAGGGGTGGGGAAAACCTTC.

CDR3 sequence: CASAWEKTGANEKLFF. CDR3 nucleotide sequence: TGTGCCAGCGCCTGGGAAAAGACAGGGGCTAATGAAAAACTGTTTTTT. The V gene is TRBV19, the J gene TRBJ1-4; TRBD1 agrees at 8 bases. Per the germline V gene, CDR1 is LNHDA and CDR2 is SQIVND (reference sequence). The CDR3 extends over 16 amino acids. The J segment lost 3 bases and the V segment lost 9 bases, leaving 12 bases of the junction unmatched.

The chain combines TRBV12-3 or TRBV12-4 with TRBJ1-2; D is possibly TRBD1 (6 bases). The V and J ends lost 0 bases and 4 bases respectively, with 6 bases between them. The CDR3 loop spans 13 amino acids. Written as DNA, the CDR3 is TGTGCCAGCAGTTTAGCGGACAGCTATGGCTACACCTTC. This encodes CASSLADSYGYTF.

V is TRBV7-2 and J is TRBJ2-5; 15 bases align to TRBD2. Per germline, CDR1 SGHTA and CDR2 FQGNSA. This CDR3 is built from 17 residues. Unmatched junction bases numbered 9, after V lost 5 bases and J lost 5 bases. The CDR3 DNA sequence: TGTGCCAGCAGCCCACGGACTAGCGGGGGGGCCCGGGAGACCCAGTACTTC. Its translation: CASSPRTSGGARETQYF. The full variable domain, its missing parts supplied by reference TRBV7-2 and TRBJ2-5, is GAGVSQSPSNKVTEKGKDVELRCDPISGHTALYWYRQSLGQGLEFLIYFQGNSAPDKSGLPSDRFSAERTGGSVSTLTIQRTQQEDSAVYLCASSPRTSGGARETQYFGPGTRLLVL.

The chain joins TRBV2 to TRBJ1-4; 12 bases line up with TRBD1. Germline assignment: CDR1 SNHLY and CDR2 FYNNEI. CDR3 size: 15 residues. V shed 0 bases, J shed 10 bases, and the junction held 3 bases outside the gene matches. The CDR3 DNA sequence: TGTGCCAGCAGTGAAGCCGGGACAGGGGGCTTAAAACTGTTTTTT. Translated: CASSEAGTGGLKLFF.